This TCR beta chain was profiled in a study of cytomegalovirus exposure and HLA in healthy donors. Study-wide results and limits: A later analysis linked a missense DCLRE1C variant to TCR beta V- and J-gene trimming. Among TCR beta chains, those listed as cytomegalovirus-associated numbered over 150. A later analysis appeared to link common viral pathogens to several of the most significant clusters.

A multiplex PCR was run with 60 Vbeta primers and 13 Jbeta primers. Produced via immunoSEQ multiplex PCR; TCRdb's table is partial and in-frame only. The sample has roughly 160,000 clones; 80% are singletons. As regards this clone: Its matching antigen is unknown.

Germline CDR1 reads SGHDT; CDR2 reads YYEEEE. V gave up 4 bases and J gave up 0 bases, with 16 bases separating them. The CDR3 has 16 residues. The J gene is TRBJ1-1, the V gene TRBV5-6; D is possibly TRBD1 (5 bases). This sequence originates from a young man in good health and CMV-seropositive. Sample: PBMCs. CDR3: CASSKIGAGMNTEAFF. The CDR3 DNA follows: TGTGCCAGCAGCAAAATTGGGGCAGGGATGAACACTGAAGCTTTCTTT.